This T cell receptor (beta chain) was identified in a study of T cell changes during pregnancy in multiple sclerosis. Clones were sequenced by immunoSEQ multiplex PCR, and TCRdb holds only the in-frame ones, with some missing. This table holds about 40,000 clones, 92% found once. CDR3 length equals 20 residues. Trimming took 6 bases from V and 0 from J, leaving 27 bases between them. Germline values: CDR1 SNHLY, CDR2 FYNNEI. This sample comprised CD8+ T cells from peripheral blood mononuclear cells, obtained in the third trimester of pregnancy. The clonotype originates from a female donor with multiple sclerosis, enrolled in a pregnancy study. This chain joins TRBV2 and TRBJ1-5; maybe TRBD1 (6 bases). The CDR3 DNA sequence: TGTGCCAGCAGGGGTATAGACAGGTTGGGGGTAAGGAATAGCAATCAGCCCCAGCATTTT. Translated, it gives CASRGIDRLGVRNSNQPQHF. The full variable domain, in which reference TRBV2 and TRBJ1-5 provide the parts outside the CDR3, is EPEVTQTPSHQVTQMGQEVILRCVPISNHLYFYWYRQILGQKVEFLVSFYNNEISEKSEIFDDQFSVERPDGSNFTLKIRSTKLEDSAMYFCASRGIDRLGVRNSNQPQHFGDGTRLSIL.